Listed below are T cell receptor beta chains from one sample, sequenced in a study of T-cell reconstitution after alpha-beta-depleted transplantation in children. MiXCR, run by TCRdb on the PCR reads, gives a single entry per CDR3 protein. The table lists hundreds of thousands of distinct CDR3 sequences, roughly 17% of them singletons. The starting material was PBMCs, mostly from graft donor cells, obtained 360 days after TCRalphabeta/CD19-depleted stem cell transplant. Receptors were obtained from a male patient aged 2-9 years who had a stem cell transplant for acute lymphoblastic leukemia, so the T cells may come from the graft donor. Both conserved end residues are trimmed from each CDR3.

j_call v_call cdr3_aa
TRBJ2-1 TRBV12-3/TRBV12-4 ASSFGPGVNNEQF
TRBJ2-3 TRBV10-3 AISEYDGTDTQY
TRBJ2-2 TRBV7-2 ASSLAPGDTGELF
TRBJ1-5 TRBV6-2/TRBV6-3 ASSLLQAGTFNSNQPQH
TRBJ2-1 TRBV7-6 ASSSSGSLLAEGSYEQF
TRBJ2-1 TRBV29-1 SVERENNEQF
TRBJ1-4 TRBV4-3 ASSQEGRGARKLF
TRBJ1-6 TRBV12-3/TRBV12-4 ASSFRGTRSPLH
TRBJ2-2 TRBV24-1 ATSDLAQGPGELF
TRBJ2-7 TRBV4-3 ASSPGTFDEQY
TRBJ2-7 TRBV29-1 SVEQGASYEQY
TRBJ2-2 TRBV20-1 SALRVNANTGELF
TRBJ2-1 TRBV4-1 ASSQDRTTYNEQF
TRBJ1-1 TRBV9 ASTTLGQTNTEAF
TRBJ2-5 TRBV28 ASSSDLLAAETQY
TRBJ1-6 TRBV7-9 ASSYPTGENSPLH
TRBJ1-1 TRBV6-2/TRBV6-3 ASSYTVVKTEAF
TRBJ1-4 TRBV19 ASSPPTGKEEKLF
TRBJ1-1 TRBV4-3 ASSQDPGRTVNTEAF
TRBJ2-6 TRBV18 ASSPVAGANVLT
TRBJ2-4 TRBV9 ASSPAGGRRNIQY
TRBJ2-3 TRBV3-1 ASSQLGADTQY
TRBJ2-1 TRBV5-1 ASSLRQGARNEQF
TRBJ1-3 TRBV30 AWMHTRGGTIY
TRBJ2-7 TRBV4-3 ASAWDSKYEQY
TRBJ2-3 TRBV9 ASSSTTSTDTQY
TRBJ2-3 TRBV20-1 SARADPGRSTDTQY
TRBJ2-1 TRBV20-1 SAHGRTSGYNEQF
TRBJ2-1 TRBV12-3/TRBV12-4 ASSPWGTSGSNEQF